The 27 T cell receptor beta chains below all came from one sample that was sequenced in a study of Ad26.COV2.S vaccination and SARS-CoV-2 variants. The treatment: about 20 received Ad26.COV2.S at low or high dose, single or two shots; 5 received placebo; per-sample allocation not given. On day 63 after the first injection, vaccine and placebo recipients gave samples. The method was immunoSEQ multiplex PCR; TCRdb's version includes in-frame clones alone and lacks a portion of them. The sample has 200,000 to 300,000 clones; approximately 88% are singletons. The source was peripheral blood, collected in a trial of Ad26.COV2.S vaccine versus placebo. All receptors derive from a person between 18 and 65 years old who received the Ad26.COV2.S COVID-19 vaccine or a placebo.

The gene calls are TRBV7-2 and TRBJ2-1; 7 nucleotides line up with TRBD1. Germline V gene sequence: CDR1 SGHTA, CDR2 FQGNSA. V trimming: 4 bases; J trimming: 7 bases; junction bases outside the gene matches: 7. CDR3 length: 14 amino acids. The CDR3 nucleotides are TGTGCCAGCAGCTCCCGAGGGGGCAGGAATGAGCAGTTCTTC. It encodes CASSSRGGRNEQFF.

J is TRBJ2-6 and V is TRBV19; no firm D call. CDR3 size: 14 residues. The germline CDR1 and CDR2 sequences are LNHDA and SQIVND (reference sequence). Deletions cut 3 bases from V and 0 bases from J, with 3 bases between. CDR3 DNA sequence: TGTGCCAGTAGTATGGACTCTGGGGCCAACGTCCTGACTTTC. Translating it yields CASSMDSGANVLTF. Full variable domain (rest looked up from reference TRBV19 and TRBJ2-6): DGGITQSPKYLFRKEGQNVTLSCEQNLNHDAMYWYRQDPGQGLRLIYYSQIVNDFQKGDIAEGYSVSREKKESFPLTVTSAQKNPTAFYLCASSMDSGANVLTFGAGSRLTVL.

V gene TRBV28 combines with J gene TRBJ1-1; no reliable D call. Trimming took off 8 bases at V and 4 bases at J, with 14 bases between the two ends. Germline V gene sequence: CDR1 MDHEN, CDR2 SYDVKM. The CDR3 contains 13 residues. The DNA of the CDR3 is TGTGCCAGCGCACCGGTGGTTCGCACTGAAGCTTTCTTT. Protein product: CASAPVVRTEAFF.

V usage is TRBV6-5 and J usage is TRBJ1-2; 8 positions match TRBD1. Germline CDR1 MNHEY, CDR2 SVGAGI. The CDR3 extends over 16 amino acids. The junction had 10 bases not matched to a gene; V was cut back by 3 bases and J by 4 bases. The CDR3 loop is CASSYRPGGAGYGYTF. The CDR3 region has the DNA TGTGCCAGCAGTTATAGGCCAGGGGGCGCAGGCTATGGCTACACCTTC.

The chain has TRBV10-3 and TRBJ1-2; TRBD1 is a possible D gene (5 bases). The V end lost 3 bases, the J end lost 5 bases, and 19 bases lay between the germline ends. CDR3 length: 16 amino acids. Germline CDR1 is ENHRY and CDR2 is SYGVKD. The CDR3 spells CAISDPHGGTEYGYTF. The CDR3, as DNA: TGTGCCATCAGTGACCCTCACGGGGGAACGGAGTATGGCTACACCTTC.

The chain combines TRBV18 with TRBJ2-2; TRBD1 is a possible D gene (5 bases). This CDR3 spans 17 amino acids. Trimming shortened V by 1 base and J by 2 bases, and 14 bases separated the two germline ends. Germline loops: CDR1 KGHSH, CDR2 LQKENI. The CDR3 protein is CASSPRNRSPNTGELFF. The CDR3 region has the DNA TGTGCCAGCTCACCACGGAACAGGTCCCCAAACACCGGGGAGCTGTTTTTT.

The CDR3 here is CAWTSGDSYEQYF. In DNA, the CDR3 is TGTGCCTGGACTAGCGGGGACTCCTACGAGCAGTACTTC. This rearrangement joins TRBV30 to TRBJ2-7; 9 bases map to TRBD2. CDR1 and CDR2 (germline): GTSNPN, SVGIG (reference sequence). With V trimmed by 4 bases and J by 0 bases, 1 base remained unmatched. This CDR3 has 13 amino acids. The complete variable domain, with remaining parts taken from reference TRBV30 and TRBJ2-7, reads SQTIHQWPATLVQPVGSPLSLECTVEGTSNPNLYWYRQAAGRGLQLLFYSVGIGQISSEVPQNLSASRPQDRQFILSSKKLLLSDSGFYLCAWTSGDSYEQYFGPGTRLTVT.

V usage is TRBV6-5 and J usage is TRBJ1-2; 12 bases are a match to TRBD1. V shed 6 bases and J 3 bases; nucleotides not matched to a gene: 5. The CDR3 has 15 residues. Germline V gene sequence: CDR1 MNHEY, CDR2 SVGAGI. CDR3 nucleotide sequence: TGTGCCAGCAGGGGACAGGGGGCGTCGTACTATGGCTACACCTTC. Residues: CASRGQGASYYGYTF.

The genes are TRBV2 and TRBJ2-6, with D maybe TRBD2 (5 bases). The CDR3 runs 15 residues. V was shortened by 2 bases and J by 2 bases, with 7 bases between the two germline ends. Germline-derived CDR1 and CDR2 are SNHLY and FYNNEI. Here the CDR3 DNA reads TGTGCCAGCAGTGAAAAGGGAGCTGGGGCCAACGTCCTGACTTTC. Translating it yields CASSEKGAGANVLTF.

CDR3 sequence reads: CASSHGRERGDTQYF. The CDR3 nucleotides read TGCGCCAGCAGTCATGGTAGGGAAAGGGGAGATACGCAGTATTTT. The V gene is TRBV5-1, the J gene TRBJ2-3; a possible D gene is TRBD1 (5 bases). The CDR3 has 15 residues. V dropped 5 bases and J dropped 5 bases, with 18 bases sitting between them. Germline V gene data show CDR1 as SGHRS and CDR2 as YFSETQ. Looking up the rest from reference TRBV5-1 and TRBJ2-3 gives the full variable domain: KAGVTQTPRYLIKTRGQQVTLSCSPISGHRSVSWYQQTPGQGLQFLFEYFSETQRNKGNFPGRFSGRQFSNSRSEMNVSTLELGDSALYLCASSHGRERGDTQYFGPGTRLTVL.

This chain links TRBV30 with TRBJ2-1; D is undetermined. Trimming took off 1 base at V and 6 bases at J, with 7 bases between the two ends. The CDR3 runs 12 residues. The germline V gene has CDR1 GTSNPN and CDR2 SVGIG (reference sequence). Here the CDR3 DNA reads TGTGCCTGGAGTGAGTGGGGCAATGAGCAGTTCTTC. Translating it yields CAWSEWGNEQFF.

The gene calls are TRBV29-1 and TRBJ2-1, with 8 bases aligning to TRBD1. V lost 5 bases and J lost 6; bases outside the gene matches: 3. Germline-derived CDR1 and CDR2 are SQVTM and ANQGSEA. The CDR3 sequence is 12 residues long. The CDR3 bases are TGCAGCGTTCGGACAGGGTTCAATGAGCAGTTCTTC. This codes for CSVRTGFNEQFF.

This clone was detected once. V usage is TRBV3-1 (or the pseudogene TRBV3-2) and J usage is TRBJ2-2, with D uncertain. This CDR3 is built from 15 residues. V lost 0 bases, J lost 3 bases, and 8 bases lay in between. CDR1 is LGHDT, CDR2 YNNKEL, per germline (reference sequence). The CDR3 region is CASSQETLDTGELFF. In nucleotides, the CDR3 is TGTGCCAGCAGCCAAGAGACATTGGACACCGGGGAGCTGTTTTTT.

This chain uses TRBV7-2 with TRBJ2-3; weak D call: TRBD2 (6 bases). Germline CDR1 reads SGHTA; CDR2 reads FQGNSA. Trimming cost V 4 bases and J 2 bases, with 16 bases left between them. The CDR3 covers 16 residues. The CDR3 DNA reads TGTGCCAGCAGCTCCCAGGAGGGGAAGAACACAGATACGCAGTATTTT. Translating gives CASSSQEGKNTDTQYF.

A remark on this clone: Within the sample, other DNA sequences also encode this same CDR3. The rearrangement joins TRBV7-8 to TRBJ2-5; D not resolved. Germline assignment: CDR1 SGHVS and CDR2 FQNEAQ. V dropped 5 bases and J dropped 2 bases, with 3 bases sitting between them. CDR3 size: 11 residues. As DNA, the CDR3 is TGTGCCAGCAGCCCACAAGAGACCCAGTACTTC. It codes for CASSPQETQYF.

This sequence joins TRBV7-3 and TRBJ2-1; maybe TRBD2 (5 bases). Germline V gene data show CDR1 as SGHTA and CDR2 as FQGTGA. The CDR3 extends over 16 amino acids. V lost 2 bases and J lost 2, with 13 bases in between. The CDR3 DNA reads as TGTGCCAGCAGCTTACGCGGAGCGGTTCCCTACAATGAGCAGTTCTTC. Protein product: CASSLRGAVPYNEQFF.

The chain uses TRBV18 and TRBJ1-2; no clear D. Trimming left V 1 base short and J 3 bases short, with 12 bases between. Germline assignment: CDR1 KGHSH and CDR2 LQKENI. The CDR3 sequence is 15 residues long. Here the CDR3 DNA reads TGTGCCAGCTCACCACTGGGCCAAAATTACTATGGCTACACCTTC. It specifies CASSPLGQNYYGYTF.

The genes are TRBV30 and TRBJ1-3; possible D gene TRBD1, 5 bases. Germline V gene lookup returns CDR1 GTSNPN and CDR2 SVGIG (reference sequence). Deletions cut 5 bases from V and 0 bases from J, with 11 bases between. This CDR3 contains 14 residues. The CDR3 reads CAWDRGDSGNTIYF. The CDR3 DNA follows: TGTGCCTGGGATAGAGGGGACTCTGGAAACACCATATATTTT.

This clone was seen just once. This chain connects TRBV6-6 to TRBJ1-5; D might be TRBD1 (6 bases). Germline CDR1 is MNHNY and CDR2 is SVGAGI (reference sequence). The V gene lost 3 bases and the J gene lost 6 bases, with 15 bases spanning the gap. CDR3 length: 15 amino acids. The CDR3 coding sequence is TGTGCCAGCAGTTATTCGTGGCAGGGGACTCAGCCCCAGCATTTT. Translated, it gives CASSYSWQGTQPQHF.

The chain combines TRBV6-5 with TRBJ1-2; 9 bases are a match to TRBD1. This CDR3 is built from 14 residues. Germline CDR1 and CDR2: MNHEY and SVGAGI. Trimming removed 6 bases from V and 8 bases from J; junction bases left unmatched: 10. As DNA, the CDR3 is TGTGCCAGCAGCCTCGGACAGGGGTGGAAAGGCTACACCTTC. Translation: CASSLGQGWKGYTF.

The gene calls are TRBV29-1 and TRBJ2-6; no clear D gene. V was pared by 7 bases and J by 2 bases, with 6 bases between. CDR1 and CDR2 from the germline V gene are SQVTM and ANQGSEA. The CDR3 length is 12 residues. The DNA of the CDR3 is TGCAGCGGGGATACTGGGGCCAACGTCCTGACTTTC. Its translation is CSGDTGANVLTF. The entire variable domain, with the rest obtained from reference TRBV29-1 and TRBJ2-6, is as follows: SAVISQKPSRDICQRGTSLTIQCQVDSQVTMMFWYRQQPGQSLTLIATANQGSEATYESGFVIDKFPISRPNLTFSTLTVSNMSPEDSSIYLCSGDTGANVLTFGAGSRLTVL.

The rearrangement uses TRBV28 and TRBJ2-7, with TRBD1 matching over 10 bases. Looked up from germline, CDR1 is MDHEN and CDR2 is SYDVKM. J lost 3 bases, V lost 7 bases, and 15 bases had no gene match. The CDR3 is 17 residues long. CDR3 sequence: CASKGGPGQGVFYEQYF. For the CDR3, the DNA is TGTGCCAGCAAGGGGGGCCCAGGACAGGGGGTCTTCTACGAGCAGTACTTC.

This clone was recorded a few times. V gene TRBV11-2 combines with J gene TRBJ1-1, with 8 bases identical to TRBD1. The CDR3 totals 16 residues. Trimming took 6 bases from V and 4 from J; bases not matched to a gene: 13. Germline CDR1 SGHAT, CDR2 FQNNGV. In DNA, the CDR3 is TGTGCCAGCAGATCCAGACAGGGGATAATGGGCACTGAAGCTTTCTTT. This gives the protein CASRSRQGIMGTEAFF. The full variable domain, in which reference TRBV11-2 and TRBJ1-1 provide the parts outside the CDR3, is EAGVAQSPRYKIIEKRQSVAFWCNPISGHATLYWYQQILGQGPKLLIQFQNNGVVDDSQLPKDRFSAERLKGVDSTLKIQPAKLEDSAVYLCASRSRQGIMGTEAFFGQGTRLTVV.

Points on this clone: The junction and the germline gene differ at one end; a read error may be behind it. The chain has TRBV2 and TRBJ1-6; TRBD1 is a possible D gene (5 bases). The germline V gene encodes CDR1 SNHLY and CDR2 FYNNEI. CDR3 length equals 14 residues. CDR3 sequence reads: CASSGVTVNSPLHF. CDR3 coding DNA: TGTGCCAGCAGTGGAGTGACAGTAAATTCGCCCCTCCACTTT.

The genes are TRBV4-1 and TRBJ2-1, with D possibly TRBD2 on 6 matching bases. This CDR3 has 14 residues. V was pared by 3 bases and J by 4 bases, with 10 bases between. From germline, CDR1 is MGHRA and CDR2 YSYEKL. CDR3 DNA: TGCGCCAGCAGCCATTCTAGCGCGTACAATGAGCAGTTCTTC. Its protein product is CASSHSSAYNEQFF.

The J gene is TRBJ2-2, the V gene TRBV6-2 or TRBV6-3; 8 bases are shared with TRBD2. After removal of 4 bases from V and 4 bases from J, the junction contained 14 bases not matched to a gene. The CDR3 contains 18 residues. CDR1 is MNHEY and CDR2 is SVGEGT in the germline V gene. CDR3 amino acids: CASSFDAGGGRGTGELFF. In nucleotides, the CDR3 is TGTGCCAGCAGTTTCGACGCGGGGGGCGGCCGGGGCACCGGGGAGCTGTTTTTT.

The gene calls are TRBV6-2 or TRBV6-3 and TRBJ2-7, with D uncertain. Trimming left V 5 bases short and J 6 bases short, with 11 bases between. CDR1 MNHEY and CDR2 SVGEGT come from the germline V gene. CDR3 length: 12 residues. CDR3 coding DNA: TGTGCCAGCAGTCATTCCCATCTCGAGCAGTACTTC. Encoded protein: CASSHSHLEQYF.